The 21 T cell receptor beta chains below come from one sample, sequenced in a study of cytomegalovirus exposure and HLA in healthy donors. The PCR made use of 60 Vbeta and 13 Jbeta primers. Data came from immunoSEQ multiplex PCR; TCRdb stores just in-frame clones and leaves some out. This table has over 120,000 clones, roughly four fifths appearing once. Sequenced material: PBMCs. The receptors were sampled from a woman aged 55 to 70 in good health and CMV-seropositive.

The rearrangement uses TRBV5-1 and TRBJ2-3; 12 positions agree with TRBD2. The V gene's germline CDR1 is SGHRS and CDR2 YFSETQ. Losses at the gene ends were 0 bases for V and 4 bases for J; bases not matched to a gene: 9. There are 18 residues in the CDR3. CDR3 in DNA: TGCGCCAGCAGCTTGGCTGTCAGACTAGCGGGAGCTGCAGATACGCAGTATTTT. It specifies CASSLAVRLAGAADTQYF.

Details on this clone: An end of the junction differs from the germline gene, which may be a read error. This chain joins TRBV30 and TRBJ2-4; a possible D gene is TRBD1 (6 bases). Germline V gene lookup returns CDR1 GTSNPN and CDR2 SVGIG (reference sequence). The CDR3 is 14 amino acids. Here the CDR3 reads CAWSWAGAKNIRYF. DNA for the CDR3: TGTGCCTGGAGTTGGGCAGGGGCCAAAAACATTCGGTACTTC.

Written as DNA, the CDR3 is TGCGCCAGCAGCCTACAGGTCAGCTCTGGGGCCAACGTCCTGACTTTC. It specifies CASSLQVSSGANVLTF. The V call is TRBV5-1, the J call TRBJ2-6, with D possibly being TRBD1 (5 bases). The CDR3 sequence is 16 residues long. Trimming left V 4 bases short and J 0 bases short, with 11 bases between. Germline V gene data show CDR1 as SGHRS and CDR2 as YFSETQ.

The chain links TRBV5-1 to TRBJ1-4; TRBD1 matches 11 bases. V shed 4 bases, J shed 7 bases, and the junction held 12 bases outside the gene matches. CDR3 size: 17 residues. CDR1 SGHRS and CDR2 YFSETQ come from the germline V gene. The CDR3 loop is CASSTGTGGTLREKLFF. The CDR3 nucleotides read TGCGCCAGCAGCACCGGGACAGGGGGTACCTTGCGTGAAAAACTGTTTTTT.

The chain employs TRBV30 and TRBJ2-1, with TRBD2 identical over 9 bases. Looked up from germline, CDR1 is GTSNPN and CDR2 is SVGIG (reference sequence). This CDR3 is built from 16 residues. With V trimmed by 3 bases and J by 3 bases, 9 bases remained unmatched. The CDR3 here is CAWRTLSGRHYNEQFF. CDR3 sequence (DNA): TGTGCCTGGAGGACATTAAGCGGGAGGCACTACAATGAGCAGTTCTTC.

The V gene is TRBV5-4, the J gene TRBJ1-1; D is ambiguous. The germline V and J ends were trimmed by 4 bases and 8 bases, with 15 bases remaining between them. Germline CDR1 SGHNT, CDR2 YYREEE (reference sequence). This CDR3 has 13 residues. The CDR3 coding sequence is TGTGCCAGCAGCGTCCCGGGTCCATCCGAAGCTTTCTTT. Amino acids: CASSVPGPSEAFF.

Comment on this clone: The junction departs from germline at one end; a sequencing error may be responsible. This sequence joins TRBV7-7 and TRBJ2-2, with D possibly matching TRBD1 (7 bases). The germline CDR1 and CDR2 sequences are SSHAT and FNYEAQ (reference sequence). The CDR3 has 15 residues. CDR3: CASSRRQGGTGELFF. DNA of the CDR3: TGTGCTAGCAGCCGCCGCCAGGGGGGCACCGGGGAGCTGTTTTTT.

The V gene is TRBV6-5, the J gene TRBJ2-7, with 9 nucleotides matching TRBD1. The V and J ends lost 8 bases and 4 bases, in that order; junction bases with no gene match: 12. CDR1 is MNHEY, CDR2 SVGAGI, per germline. This CDR3 has 15 amino acids. The CDR3 bases are TGTGCCAGCCCTAGGGACGGGACAGGGAGTTACGAGCAGTACTTC. This codes for CASPRDGTGSYEQYF.

The rearrangement links TRBV27 to TRBJ2-5; 9 bases map to TRBD1. The CDR3 contains 16 residues. Losses at the gene ends were 3 bases for V and 5 bases for J; bases not matched to a gene: 10. Germline CDR1 MNHEY, CDR2 SMNVEV (reference sequence). CDR3 DNA sequence: TGTGCCAGCAGTTTCCTTTACAGGGGGCGAGGGGAGACCCAGTACTTC. This encodes CASSFLYRGRGETQYF.

On this clone: Germline and junction disagree at one end, which may indicate a read error. At the DNA level, this CDR3 is encoded by other sequences in the same sample as well. V gene TRBV4-3 combines with J gene TRBJ1-2; 7 bases map to TRBD1. The CDR3 contains 16 residues. The germline V gene has CDR1 LGHNA and CDR2 YSLEER. The CDR3 loop is CASSHEPAGGSYGYTF. The CDR3 coding sequence is TGCGCTAGCAGCCACGAACCGGCAGGGGGGAGCTATGGCTACACCTTC.

The chain has TRBV4-1 and TRBJ2-7; 7 nucleotides align to TRBD2. J was trimmed by 1 base and V by 0 bases; bases with no gene match: 6. The CDR3 totals 16 residues. Per the germline V gene, CDR1 is MGHRA and CDR2 is YSYEKL. In DNA form, the CDR3 reads TGCGCCAGCAGCCAAGATCTGAGCGGGATATCCTACGAGCAGTACTTC. Amino acid sequence: CASSQDLSGISYEQYF.

In nucleotides, the CDR3 is TGTGCCAGCAGTGCACTAGTTTTATACGAGCAGTACTTC. It translates to CASSALVLYEQYF. The gene calls are TRBV6-1 and TRBJ2-7; D might be TRBD2 (5 bases). The V end was cut by 4 bases, the J end by 4 bases, with 11 bases between. CDR1 is MNHNS and CDR2 is SASEGT in the germline V gene. This CDR3 has 13 residues.

The J gene is TRBJ2-2, the V gene TRBV4-2; the match to TRBD2 covers 8 bases. The CDR3 is 12 amino acids. CDR1 and CDR2 (germline): LGHNA, YNFKEQ. V was clipped by 5 bases and J by 7 bases; unmatched bases: 0. CDR3 nucleotide sequence: TGTGCCAGCAGCGCGGGGGGCGGGGAGCTGTTTTTT. This gives the protein CASSAGGGELFF.

This rearrangement joins TRBV4-1 to TRBJ2-2; no clear D gene. The CDR3 runs to 14 residues. Germline lookup yields CDR1 MGHRA and CDR2 YSYEKL. With 2 bases removed from V and 2 bases from J, the gap between germline ends came to 6 bases. The CDR3 loop reads CASSQRENTGELFF. CDR3 in DNA: TGCGCCAGCAGCCAAAGAGAAAACACCGGGGAGCTGTTTTTT.

The CDR3 protein is CASSKRGGKPNTEAFF. CDR3 in DNA: TGTGCCAGCAGCAAGAGGGGGGGAAAGCCGAACACTGAAGCTTTCTTT. This chain connects TRBV5-4 to TRBJ1-1, with TRBD1 as a possible D gene (6 bases). Germline CDR1 and CDR2: SGHNT and YYREEE (reference sequence). The CDR3 has 16 residues. V was pared by 4 bases and J by 1 base, with 17 bases between.

This chain uses TRBV19 with TRBJ1-5; D is perhaps TRBD1 (6 bases). V lost 3 bases, J lost 1 base, and 13 bases lay in between. This CDR3 contains 16 residues. Germline V gives CDR1 LNHDA, CDR2 SQIVND (reference sequence). CDR3 sequence (DNA): TGTGCCAGTAGTATCTTCGGCGGACAGAGCAATCAGCCCCAGCATTTT. Amino acid sequence: CASSIFGGQSNQPQHF.

The gene calls are TRBV13 and TRBJ1-2; possibly TRBD1 for D (5 bases). The ends were cut back, 0 bases at V and 6 bases at J, with 11 bases in the middle. Per germline, CDR1 PRHDT and CDR2 FYEKMQ (reference sequence). The CDR3 extends over 14 amino acids. The CDR3 loop is CASSLGEGLDGYTF. The DNA of the CDR3 is TGTGCCAGCAGCTTAGGGGAGGGGTTGGATGGCTACACCTTC.

The V and J genes are TRBV5-6 and TRBJ2-3; 11 bases are shared with TRBD1. V gave up 0 bases and J gave up 0 bases; unmatched junction bases: 0. The CDR3 totals 16 residues. CDR1 and CDR2 from the germline V gene are SGHDT and YYEEEE. In DNA, the CDR3 is TGTGCCAGCAGCTTGGGGACAGGGGGCAGCACAGATACGCAGTATTTT. Translation: CASSLGTGGSTDTQYF.

This clone has just a few counts. The V call is TRBV19, the J call TRBJ1-5; D not resolved. V was clipped by 2 bases and J by 2 bases, with 10 bases between them. This CDR3 is 15 amino acids long. CDR1 and CDR2 from the germline V gene are LNHDA and SQIVND (reference sequence). CDR3 sequence: CASSILTVRNQPQHF. The CDR3 DNA reads as TGTGCCAGTAGTATACTCACGGTTCGCAATCAGCCCCAGCATTTT.

The genes are TRBV7-9 and TRBJ2-3, with 8 bases that match TRBD2. Unmatched junction bases numbered 18, after V lost 7 bases and J lost 6 bases. Germline V lookup: CDR1 SEHNR, CDR2 FQNEAQ (reference sequence). The CDR3 loop spans 17 amino acids. The CDR3 nucleotides read TGTGCCAGCAACGAGTTAAAGAGGGCGGGAGGTCAGGATACGCAGTATTTT. It translates to CASNELKRAGGQDTQYF.

This clone was counted a few times. The genes are TRBV30 and TRBJ1-4, with D possibly being TRBD1 (6 bases). CDR3 length: 15 residues. Germline V gene lookup returns CDR1 GTSNPN and CDR2 SVGIG (reference sequence). The V end was cut by 4 bases, the J end by 6 bases, with 18 bases between. CDR3 loop: CAWTRGGGSDEKLFF. The CDR3 nucleotides read TGTGCCTGGACCAGAGGGGGGGGGTCGGATGAAAAACTGTTTTTT. Full variable domain (missing parts from reference TRBV30 and TRBJ1-4): SQTIHQWPATLVQPVGSPLSLECTVEGTSNPNLYWYRQAAGRGLQLLFYSVGIGQISSEVPQNLSASRPQDRQFILSSKKLLLSDSGFYLCAWTRGGGSDEKLFFGSGTQLSVL.